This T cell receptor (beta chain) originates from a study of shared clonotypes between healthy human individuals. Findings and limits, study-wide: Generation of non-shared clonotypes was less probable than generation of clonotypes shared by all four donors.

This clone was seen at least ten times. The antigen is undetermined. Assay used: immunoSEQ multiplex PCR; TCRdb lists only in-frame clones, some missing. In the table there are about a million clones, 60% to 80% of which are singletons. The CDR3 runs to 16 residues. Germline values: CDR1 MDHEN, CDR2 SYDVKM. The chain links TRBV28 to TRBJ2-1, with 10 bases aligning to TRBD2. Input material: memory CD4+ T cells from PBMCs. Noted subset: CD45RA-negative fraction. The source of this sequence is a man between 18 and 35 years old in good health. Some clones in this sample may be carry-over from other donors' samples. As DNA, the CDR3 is TGTGCTAATTCGAAGTCGAGCGGGAGGGGAAGTGGTGAGCAGTTCTTC. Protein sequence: CANSKSSGRGSGEQFF.